These 26 T cell receptor beta chains share one sample of origin, sequenced in a study of T cell repertoires in chronic hepatitis B. Data came from immunoSEQ multiplex PCR; TCRdb stores just in-frame clones and leaves some out. In the table there are approximately 1,000 clones, around 85% of which are singletons. Sequenced input: total CD8+ T cells from PBMCs. The receptors shown here come from a human donor with chronic hepatitis B virus infection.

The V and J genes are TRBV25-1 and TRBJ2-1; TRBD2 matches 10 bases. Per germline, CDR1 MGHDK and CDR2 SYGVNS. The CDR3 runs 16 residues. With V trimmed by 3 bases and J by 2 bases, 4 bases remained unmatched. CDR3 nucleotide sequence: TGTGCCAGCAGTGATGGACTAGCGGAGACCTACAATGAGCAGTTCTTC. As protein: CASSDGLAETYNEQFF. Drawing the rest from reference TRBV25-1 and TRBJ2-1, the complete variable domain is EADIYQTPRYLVIGTGKKITLECSQTMGHDKMYWYQQDPGMELHLIHYSYGVNSTEKGDLSSESTVSRIRTEHFPLTLESARPSHTSQYLCASSDGLAETYNEQFFGPGTRLTVL.

The chain uses TRBV7-9 and TRBJ2-3, with D hard to call. CDR1 is SEHNR and CDR2 is FQNEAQ in the germline V gene (reference sequence). The CDR3 consists of 13 residues. Trimming removed 3 bases from V and 4 bases from J, with 8 bases in between. The CDR3, as DNA: TGTGCCAGCAGCTTGTACACCCCAGATACGCAGTATTTT. Amino acid sequence: CASSLYTPDTQYF.

This clone came up a few times. The chain employs TRBV6-1 and TRBJ2-3, with 8 bases matching TRBD1. Germline V gene sequence: CDR1 MNHNS, CDR2 SASEGT. The junction had 6 bases not matched to a gene; V was cut back by 3 bases and J by 1 base. This CDR3 has 16 residues. In DNA, the CDR3 is TGTGCCAGCAGTGAGCCCCCAGGGGGCGGCACAGATACGCAGTATTTT. It yields the protein CASSEPPGGGTDTQYF.

The chain carries TRBV28 and TRBJ2-7; 8 nucleotides line up with TRBD1. V lost 8 bases and J lost 3; bases outside the gene matches: 9. From germline, CDR1 is MDHEN and CDR2 SYDVKM. This CDR3 is 14 amino acids long. The CDR3 region has the DNA TGTGCCAGCTCAACCCATACAGGGGGCTACGAGCAGTACTTC. Encoded protein: CASSTHTGGYEQYF.

V usage is TRBV7-9 and J usage is TRBJ2-7; tentatively, D is TRBD1 (6 bases). The V end lost 3 bases, the J end lost 1 base, and 13 bases lay between the germline ends. The germline V gene has CDR1 SEHNR and CDR2 FQNEAQ (reference sequence). This CDR3 has 15 amino acids. This CDR3 is CASSFFPGASYEQYF. In DNA form, the CDR3 reads TGTGCCAGCAGCTTTTTCCCAGGGGCATCCTACGAGCAGTACTTC.

V and J are TRBV6-4 and TRBJ2-3, with TRBD2 identical over 9 bases. The CDR3 runs 15 residues. The germline V gene has CDR1 MRHNA and CDR2 SNTAGT. V lost 0 bases, J lost 4 bases, and 2 bases stayed unmatched. The CDR3 protein is CASSDSGLASDTQYF. In DNA, the CDR3 is TGTGCCAGCAGTGACTCAGGACTAGCGTCAGATACGCAGTATTTT.

This clone was counted once. The chain couples TRBV7-9 to TRBJ1-2; D not resolved. Germline CDR1 SEHNR, CDR2 FQNEAQ (reference sequence). Trimming stripped 5 bases from V and 4 bases from J, with 17 bases between. The length of the CDR3 is 15 residues. The CDR3 sequence: CASSTQFRQAYGYTF. The CDR3 DNA reads as TGTGCCAGCAGCACACAATTTAGGCAGGCCTATGGCTACACCTTC.

The genes are TRBV7-9 and TRBJ1-2; 7 bases map to TRBD1. This CDR3 region has 13 residues. Germline V gene sequence: CDR1 SEHNR, CDR2 FQNEAQ (reference sequence). With 5 bases clipped from V and 8 bases from J, the junction kept 8 bases outside the gene matches. In DNA, the CDR3 is TGTGCCAGCAGCCCAGGGACAGTTTGGGGCTACACCTTC. It encodes CASSPGTVWGYTF.

The CDR3 DNA reads as TGTGCCAGCAGCTCAATGCCCGGGACAGGGACCACCTTC. Amino acid sequence: CASSSMPGTGTTF. The rearrangement uses TRBV7-2 and TRBJ1-2; 9 bases align to TRBD1. Per the germline V gene, CDR1 is SGHTA and CDR2 is FQGNSA. This CDR3 contains 13 residues. The trim removed 4 bases at V and 13 bases at J, leaving 10 bases unmatched. The full variable domain, rest sourced from reference TRBV7-2 and TRBJ1-2, is GAGVSQSPSNKVTEKGKDVELRCDPISGHTALYWYRQSLGQGLEFLIYFQGNSAPDKSGLPSDRFSAERTGGSVSTLTIQRTQQEDSAVYLCASSSMPGTGTTFGSGTRLTVV.

This clone turned up a few times. V gene TRBV6-4 combines with J gene TRBJ2-2; 12 bases are a match to TRBD2. The V segment lost 6 bases and the J segment 4 bases; nucleotides outside the gene matches: 0. The CDR3 has 14 residues. Germline V CDR1 and CDR2: MRHNA, SNTAGT. CDR3 DNA sequence: TGTGCCAGCAGGACTAGCGGGAGCACCGGGGAGCTGTTTTTT. As protein: CASRTSGSTGELFF.

This chain joins TRBV7-9 and TRBJ2-1; weak D call: TRBD2 (5 bases). The ends were cut back, 6 bases at V and 2 bases at J, with 11 bases in the middle. CDR3 length equals 14 residues. From germline, CDR1 is SEHNR and CDR2 FQNEAQ (reference sequence). The CDR3 bases are TGTGCCAGCAGGGACTCGAAAACCTACAATGAGCAGTTCTTC. It yields the protein CASRDSKTYNEQFF.

Only one count was recorded for this clone. V gene TRBV7-9 combines with J gene TRBJ2-7; 9 bases agree with TRBD2. The trim removed 4 bases at V and 3 bases at J, leaving 4 bases unmatched. The CDR3 contains 14 residues. The germline V gene has CDR1 SEHNR and CDR2 FQNEAQ (reference sequence). The CDR3: CASSSRTSDYEQYF. The CDR3 DNA reads as TGTGCCAGCAGCTCCAGGACTAGCGACTACGAGCAGTACTTC.

This chain connects TRBV7-9 to TRBJ2-1, with 7 bases aligning to TRBD1. Germline loops: CDR1 SEHNR, CDR2 FQNEAQ (reference sequence). V lost 2 bases, J lost 5 bases, and 3 bases stayed unmatched. This CDR3 has 14 amino acids. The DNA of the CDR3 is TGTGCCAGCAGCTTAAGGGACAGTAACAATGAGCAGTTCTTC. It is translated as CASSLRDSNNEQFF.

CDR3 sequence: CASAPSLSNTGELFF. CDR3 coding DNA: TGTGCCAGCGCCCCTAGCCTATCGAACACCGGGGAGCTGTTTTTT. The chain carries TRBV9 and TRBJ2-2; a possible D gene is TRBD2 (5 bases). Germline V lookup: CDR1 SGDLS, CDR2 YYNGEE. The CDR3 consists of 15 residues. Trimming removed 7 bases at V and 0 bases at J, with 13 bases between.

The chain recombines TRBV30 with TRBJ2-1; D call uncertain. Germline-derived CDR1 and CDR2 are GTSNPN and SVGIG (reference sequence). With 0 bases removed from V and 8 bases from J, the gap between germline ends came to 11 bases. The CDR3 runs to 13 residues. The CDR3 reads CAWSVLIGDEQFF. Written as DNA, the CDR3 is TGTGCCTGGAGTGTACTGATCGGCGATGAGCAGTTCTTC.

This clone was counted between two and nine times. V usage is TRBV6-1 and J usage is TRBJ1-1; D might be TRBD1 (5 bases). Germline V CDR1 and CDR2: MNHNS, SASEGT. Trimming stripped 4 bases from V and 2 bases from J, with 11 bases between. The CDR3 loop spans 14 amino acids. The CDR3 protein is CASSVQGDNTEAFF. The DNA for the CDR3 is TGTGCCAGCAGTGTTCAGGGAGATAACACTGAAGCTTTCTTT.

The genes are TRBV28 and TRBJ2-1; D is unclear. There are 15 residues in the CDR3. CDR1 is MDHEN, CDR2 SYDVKM, per germline. V dropped 3 bases and J dropped 3 bases, with 12 bases sitting between them. The CDR3 coding sequence is TGTGCCAGCAGTTTGGGAACTTCTCTCTACAATGAGCAGTTCTTC. It translates to CASSLGTSLYNEQFF.

V gene TRBV28 combines with J gene TRBJ2-7; possible D gene TRBD2, 5 bases. The CDR3 has 15 residues. Trimming removed 3 bases from V and 2 bases from J, with 14 bases in between. CDR1 and CDR2 (germline): MDHEN, SYDVKM. CDR3 loop: CASSFLVGVTYEQYF. The CDR3 nucleotides are TGTGCCAGCAGTTTTTTGGTGGGAGTAACCTACGAGCAGTACTTC.

This chain links TRBV5-6 with TRBJ1-2; possible D gene TRBD1, 6 bases. Germline V gives CDR1 SGHDT, CDR2 YYEEEE. This CDR3 spans 16 amino acids. Trimming stripped 1 base from V and 7 bases from J, with 20 bases between. CDR3: CASSLFLSQGYVGYTF. The CDR3, as DNA: TGTGCCAGCAGCTTGTTTTTGTCTCAGGGGTACGTTGGCTACACCTTC.

This clone has just a few counts. This chain uses TRBV27 with TRBJ2-1; perhaps TRBD2 as D (5 bases). Trimming took 7 bases from V and 4 from J, leaving 14 bases between them. Germline CDR1 MNHEY, CDR2 SMNVEV (reference sequence). The CDR3 has 14 residues. In DNA form, the CDR3 reads TGTGCCAGCATGCAACTAACTAGTTACAATGAGCAGTTCTTC. Its translation: CASMQLTSYNEQFF.

A few counts support this clone. The chain links TRBV30 to TRBJ2-2; no clear D gene. The CDR3 spans 14 residues. Germline CDR1 GTSNPN, CDR2 SVGIG (reference sequence). V was trimmed by 5 bases and J by 6 bases, leaving 16 bases between them. The CDR3 nucleotides read TGTGCCTGGTCGCCGGATCTCGCCCCCGGGGAGCTGTTTTTT. Amino acid sequence: CAWSPDLAPGELFF.

This chain uses TRBV5-1 with TRBJ2-5; no clear D. Germline V lookup: CDR1 SGHRS, CDR2 YFSETQ. This CDR3 is 14 amino acids long. The ends were cut back, 2 bases at V and 1 base at J, with 9 bases in the middle. CDR3 coding DNA: TGCGCCAGCAGCTTCGGGCTGTCCCAAGAGACCCAGTACTTC. This sequence encodes CASSFGLSQETQYF.

The genes are TRBV29-1 and TRBJ2-3; 7 bases match TRBD2. V shed 3 bases and J 5 bases; nucleotides not matched to a gene: 8. The germline gives CDR1 SQVTM, CDR2 ANQGSEA. The CDR3 is 14 residues long. The CDR3 spells CSVDFVAGEDTQYF. In DNA form, the CDR3 reads TGCAGCGTTGATTTTGTTGCGGGAGAAGATACGCAGTATTTT.

The table lists this clone with a count of one. The chain has TRBV7-9 and TRBJ2-4; D may match TRBD1 or TRBD2 (5 bases each). Germline V gives CDR1 SEHNR, CDR2 FQNEAQ (reference sequence). The CDR3 is made up of 15 amino acids. V dropped 1 base and J dropped 2 bases, with 9 bases sitting between them. Written as DNA, the CDR3 is TGTGCCAGCAGCTTAGTAAAGGGACCCAAAAACATTCAGTACTTC. Protein sequence: CASSLVKGPKNIQYF.

The V gene is TRBV4-1, the J gene TRBJ2-7; D may be TRBD1 or TRBD2 (5 bases each). Per germline, CDR1 MGHRA and CDR2 YSYEKL. The CDR3 covers 15 residues. Trimming removed 6 bases at V and 3 bases at J, with 18 bases between. In nucleotides, the CDR3 is TGCGCCAGCAGTCAAATCCGGGGCCCGTTCTACGAGCAGTACTTC. Its translation is CASSQIRGPFYEQYF.

The J gene is TRBJ1-5, the V gene TRBV28; D might be TRBD1 (5 bases). The CDR3 extends over 14 amino acids. Germline values: CDR1 MDHEN, CDR2 SYDVKM. Trimming took 3 bases from V and 2 from J, leaving 8 bases between them. CDR3 nucleotides: TGTGCCAGCAGTTTCAGGGCCGGCAATCAGCCCCAGCATTTT. Its protein product is CASSFRAGNQPQHF.